This T cell receptor beta chain was identified in a study of T-cell memory formation after mild COVID-19. Study at large: In these data, TCR clusters were largely donor specific. Study observations and caveats: Clones shrinking from day 15 to 85 showed even CD4/CD8 mixes; later expanders tilted CD4+. CD8+ contracting clones occupied EMRA, while CD4+ ones occupied mainly CM and EM.

This CDR3 region has 15 residues. V lost 2 bases, J lost 5 bases, and 16 bases lay in between. From 5'RACE with constant-segment primers came TCR alpha and TCR beta cDNA libraries that carried sample barcodes and UMIs. TCRdb fed the 5' RACE reads into MiXCR, producing one record per CDR3 protein. This sample has hundreds of thousands of distinct CDR3 sequences; about a fifth occur once, and the top ten carry 9.5% to 15%. About this clonotype: Its antigen is undetermined.

The V call is TRBV12-3 or TRBV12-4, the J call TRBJ2-7, with a tentative D call TRBD1 (6 bases). The sample comprised PBMCs or a T cell subset sorted from them (not recorded which). The source is an adult woman who had mild COVID-19 (a few samples of this study predate the infection). Cell type and time point are not known. Here the CDR3 reads CASSLSWVAGDEQYF. The CDR3 DNA reads TGTGCCAGCAGTTTATCTTGGGTGGCAGGGGACGAGCAGTACTTC.